The source of this T cell receptor beta chain is a study of shared clonotypes between healthy human individuals. Only CD45RO-negative cells positively selected for CCR7 counted as naive CD8 cells, so terminally differentiated effector memory CD45RA+ cells were excluded. Broader study findings: The sharing of about 5% of naive CD4 clonotypes was seen across a handful of donors.

In regard to this clone: Its specificity is unknown. Other DNA sequences from this sample encode an identical CDR3 as well.

Clones were sequenced by immunoSEQ multiplex PCR, and TCRdb holds only the in-frame ones, with some missing. The sample yields about 2.1 million clones, more than 85% seen once. The CDR3 runs to 13 residues. Trimming removed 3 bases at V and 3 bases at J, with 9 bases between. Germline assignment: CDR1 SGHAT and CDR2 FQNNGV. The chain is built from TRBV11-2 and TRBJ2-7, with D possibly TRBD2 on 6 matching bases. Sequenced input: naive CD8+ T cells from PBMCs. This TCR came from a young man in good health. Some clones in this sample may be carry-over from other donors' samples. In nucleotides, the CDR3 is TGTGCCAGCAGCTTGGCTAGCGACTACGAGCAGTACTTC. Amino acids: CASSLASDYEQYF.